One and the same sample provided the 5 T cell receptor beta chains below, sequenced in a study of liver allograft versus peripheral blood T cells. At the level of the study: Transplanted-liver and recipient peripheral blood T cell receptor repertoires were compared.

TCRdb analysed the reads with MiXCR anew, one entry per CDR3 protein. The table lists around 6,000 distinct CDR3 sequences, 15% to 20% of them singletons. All receptors derive from a human patient who had a liver transplant. Among the T cells, some may be from the graft donor.

The chain couples TRBV6-5 to TRBJ2-1, with D maybe TRBD2 (5 bases). Germline CDR1 reads MNHEY; CDR2 reads SVGAGI. This CDR3 spans 13 amino acids. The ends were cut back, 5 bases at V and 9 bases at J, with 14 bases in the middle. The CDR3 nucleotides are TGTGCCAGCAGTCTAGAACGGAGGAGTGAGCAGTTCTTC. It is translated as CASSLERRSEQFF.

The rearrangement uses TRBV14 and TRBJ2-1, with D possibly being TRBD2 (5 bases). Trimming pared 2 bases from V and 10 bases from J, leaving 9 bases between. The CDR3 has 12 amino acids. Looked up from germline, CDR1 is SGHDN and CDR2 is FVKESK. In nucleotides, the CDR3 is TGTGCCAGCAGCCAAAATAGCGACGAGCAGTTCTTC. This gives the protein CASSQNSDEQFF.

Details on this clonotype: A read error may be the cause here, since a much bigger clone is one base away. The V and J genes are TRBV6-5 and TRBJ1-6; no reliable D call. The length of the CDR3 is 16 residues. Germline values: CDR1 MNHEY, CDR2 SVGAGI. Trimming stripped 0 bases from V and 2 bases from J, with 8 bases between. The CDR3, as DNA: TGTGCCAGCAGTTACTCCGGGGTCGCCTATAATTCACCCCTCCACTTT. Protein sequence: CASSYSGVAYNSPLHF.

By sample share, this clonotype is medium-sized. J is TRBJ1-1 and V is TRBV19; possibly TRBD1 for D (5 bases). The length of the CDR3 is 15 residues. Trimming took off 7 bases at V and 4 bases at J, with 19 bases between the two ends. CDR1 is LNHDA and CDR2 is SQIVND in the germline V gene (reference sequence). CDR3 bases: TGTGCCAGTATTCCCCCTCAGATGGGGGGCACTGAAGCTTTCTTT. This encodes CASIPPQMGGTEAFF.

This clonotype is classed as medium-sized. The chain links TRBV6-6 to TRBJ1-5, with D tentatively TRBD1 (6 bases). From germline, CDR1 is MNHNY and CDR2 SVGAGI (reference sequence). The V end lost 0 bases, the J end lost 5 bases, and 8 bases lay between the germline ends. The CDR3 is 14 amino acids. The CDR3 protein is CASSYSPGDQPQHF. The CDR3 DNA reads TGTGCCAGCAGTTACTCGCCAGGGGATCAGCCCCAGCATTTT.